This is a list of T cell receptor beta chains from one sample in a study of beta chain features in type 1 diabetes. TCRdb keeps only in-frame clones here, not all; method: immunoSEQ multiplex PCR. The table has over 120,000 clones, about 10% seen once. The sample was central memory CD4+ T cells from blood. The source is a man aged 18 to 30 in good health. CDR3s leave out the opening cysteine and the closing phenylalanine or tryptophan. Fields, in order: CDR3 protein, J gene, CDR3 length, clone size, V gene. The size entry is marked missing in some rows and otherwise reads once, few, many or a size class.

ASSLGFRFTYEQY,TRBJ2-7,13,.,TRBV5-6
AWSVGIRDYQQF,TRBJ2-1,12,.,TRBV30
ASSTGGNSNQPQH,TRBJ1-5,13,few,TRBV6-5
ASSTTRGLNEQY,TRBJ2-7,12,.,TRBV28
ASSQDVAGNYGYT,TRBJ1-2,13,few,TRBV4-2
ASVTEGAGETQY,TRBJ2-5,12,few,TRBV7-6
ASGPGDNEQF,TRBJ2-1,10,few,TRBV12-5
ASGLVGGSTDTQY,TRBJ2-3,13,.,TRBV12-5
ASSQGQPGDNEQF,TRBJ2-1,13,few,TRBV4-2
ASSQDAPGQGAYEQY,TRBJ2-7,15,few,TRBV14
ASSRGPAEAF,TRBJ1-1,10,.,TRBV4-3
ASSQVVGQGRTGELF,TRBJ2-2,15,.,TRBV4-1
ASSPGQGNYEQY,TRBJ2-7,12,many,TRBV18
ASSQGAMNNSPLH,TRBJ1-6,13,.,TRBV4-2
ASQGQWTSAEAF,TRBJ1-1,12,few,TRBV7-2
ASSSSEDTQY,TRBJ2-3,10,few,TRBV7-9
AIRDEGAGNQPQH,TRBJ1-5,13,.,TRBV10-3
ASSLLPSGGAETQY,TRBJ2-5,14,few,TRBV7-2
ASSVDEGAGEKLF,TRBJ1-4,13,few,TRBV9
ASSLYGGAETQY,TRBJ2-5,12,many,TRBV7-3
ASSPPQGPHQAQY,TRBJ2-7,13,many,TRBV18
AWSEGTENTIY,TRBJ1-3,11,.,TRBV30
ASSQVPFRDSSNQPQH,TRBJ1-5,16,.,TRBV4-1
ASSTSGDEQF,TRBJ2-1,10,.,TRBV7-9
ASSLFPSGGTNTGELF,TRBJ2-2,16,few,TRBV5-1
ASSERLVASTDTQY,TRBJ2-3,14,.,TRBV7-6
SASGTGAPSYGYT,TRBJ1-2,13,few,TRBV29-1
ASSMRKGRLQETQY,TRBJ2-5,14,.,TRBV19
ASSPWANSFEQY,TRBJ2-7,12,few,TRBV7-2
ASSFTVLTGELF,TRBJ2-2,12,.,TRBV27
ASSQESYTNYGYT,TRBJ1-2,13,once,TRBV4-3
ASRTGTGTLGNQPQH,TRBJ1-5,15,.,TRBV6-8
ASSLYWGGNEQF,TRBJ2-1,12,.,TRBV11-2
ASSLEQGGTDTQY,TRBJ2-3,13,few,TRBV7-6
ASSLEWAAGKLF,TRBJ1-4,12,.,TRBV5-5
ASSLRDRSYEQY,TRBJ2-7,12,few,TRBV5-4
ASSFGTGGNSYGYT,TRBJ1-2,14,.,TRBV9
ASSEDYLSTDTQY,TRBJ2-3,13,few,TRBV18
ASSLTGSNYGYT,TRBJ1-2,12,few,TRBV5-8
ASRDLAGKTDTQY,TRBJ2-3,13,few,TRBV2
ASSGTGGSDTQY,TRBJ2-3,12,.,TRBV6-1
ASSWSGQASYEQY,TRBJ2-7,13,.,TRBV7-8
ASSQDNTGETQY,TRBJ2-5,12,.,TRBV4-1
ASSELPPGEQY,TRBJ2-7,11,.,TRBV2